The present entry profiles one TCR beta chain with its context. This clone was found once. No antigen is known for it. It has no much larger one-base neighbor in the sample; base qualities were not kept. The data belong to a study of blood T cell repertoires in COVID-19 (dated by TCRdb to the early 2020s). For context, the study as a whole: Samples covering the acute and convalescent phases of COVID-19 were provided by collaborators in the United States, Italy and Spain. The samples were drawn from the first 160 participants of the ongoing ImmuneRACE study and from over 950 subjects provided by 6 global collaborators. A de-identified subject ID, COVID-19 status, age in years and sex were almost always included in the sample metadata. The prospective study material was composed of cDNA or gDNA derived from T cells, B-cell-depleted T cells, or PBMCs. A freely available public database, intended as a resource for researchers studying the immune response to SARS-CoV-2, is where the repertoires were released. HLA class I and class II types, where available, came from metadata supplied by the sample provider rather than from assay-based typing. The dataset comprised deeply sampled blood TCRbeta repertoires from subjects exposed to, actively infected with, or recovered from COVID-19.

TCRbeta CDR3 regions were amplified from genomic DNA by means of the immunoSEQ Assay, a bias-controlled multiplex PCR. Turning to the authors' computational methods: Nucleated cell counts per sample were estimated from amplification of reference gene primers within the assay. To quantify the absolute abundance of each unique TCRbeta CDR3 rearrangement, sequence reads were collapsed and filtered. For each sample, productive Simpson clonality was calculated as the square root of Simpson's diversity index over productive rearrangements. The immuneACCESS repertoire file appears here via TCRdb, limited to in-frame rearrangements. These files lack a portion of the clones; in checked studies, under half of the deficit traces to unresolved V genes, and the cause of the others is not known. That table supplies the V and J calls and clone size; D and trimming were determined from the DNA. The sample yields 350,000 to 500,000 clones; around nine tenths were counted once. Of the sample, about 1.5% falls within the top ten clones.

Participants in the prospective study were enrolled through a virtual design, were aged about 18 to 90 years, and lived in 20 to 30 United States geographic areas. To assign participants to cohorts, the prospective study relied on clinical history that participants themselves reported in a screening survey and a study questionnaire. Exposed participants had been in contact with someone with a PCR-confirmed or clinician-diagnosed COVID-19 case within 2 weeks of study entry. Each participant in the prospective study had whole blood, serum and a nasopharyngeal or oropharyngeal swab collected by mobile phlebotomists. Prospective study participants could optionally give additional blood draws and questionnaires over a 2-month period. Prospective study blood samples were shipped either frozen or at room temperature before DNA extraction. The paper's findings and limits, for the study overall: The quantity of clinical and demographic metadata differed by source and by participant and was supplied without curation.

After removal of 8 bases from V and 5 bases from J, the junction retains 11 bases not matched to a gene. From the cysteine up to the phenylalanine, the CDR3 has a length of 14 residues. The DNA shown is the 42-base CDR3, in frame from base 1. CDR1 MDHEN and CDR2 SYDVKM are derived from the germline V gene. Recombination joined TRBV28 with TRBJ2-7; TRBD2 matches 8 bases in the middle. What was sequenced was PBMCs or T cells enriched from blood (not recorded which). The sequence was obtained from a woman aged 18 to 35 who had been exposed to COVID-19. Here the CDR3 is given as CASSPGTSPHEQYF. The DNA sequence is given as TGTGCCAGCTCCCCCGGGACTAGTCCCCACGAGCAGTACTTC.